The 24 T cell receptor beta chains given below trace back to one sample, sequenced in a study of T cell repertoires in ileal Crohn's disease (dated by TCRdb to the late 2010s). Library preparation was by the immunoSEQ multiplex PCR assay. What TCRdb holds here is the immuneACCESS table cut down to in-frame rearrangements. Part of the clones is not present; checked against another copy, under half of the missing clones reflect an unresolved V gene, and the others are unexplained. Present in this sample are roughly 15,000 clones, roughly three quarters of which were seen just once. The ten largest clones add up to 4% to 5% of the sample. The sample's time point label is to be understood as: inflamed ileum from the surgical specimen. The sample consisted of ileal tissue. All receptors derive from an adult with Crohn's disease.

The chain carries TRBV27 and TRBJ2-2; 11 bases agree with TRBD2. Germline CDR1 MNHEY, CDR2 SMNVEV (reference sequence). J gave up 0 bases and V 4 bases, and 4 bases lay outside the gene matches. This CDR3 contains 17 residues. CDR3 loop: CASSSRLAGTNTGELFF. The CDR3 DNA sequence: TGTGCCAGCAGTTCCAGACTAGCGGGAACGAACACCGGGGAGCTGTTTTTT.

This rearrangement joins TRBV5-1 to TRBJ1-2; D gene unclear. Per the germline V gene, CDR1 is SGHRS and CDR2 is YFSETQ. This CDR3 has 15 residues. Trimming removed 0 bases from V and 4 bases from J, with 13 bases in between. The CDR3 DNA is TGCGCCAGCAGCTTGGGGGCTGTCGGATCCTATGGCTACACCTTC. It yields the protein CASSLGAVGSYGYTF. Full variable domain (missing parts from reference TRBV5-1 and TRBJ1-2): KAGVTQTPRYLIKTRGQQVTLSCSPISGHRSVSWYQQTPGQGLQFLFEYFSETQRNKGNFPGRFSGRQFSNSRSEMNVSTLELGDSALYLCASSLGAVGSYGYTFGSGTRLTVV.

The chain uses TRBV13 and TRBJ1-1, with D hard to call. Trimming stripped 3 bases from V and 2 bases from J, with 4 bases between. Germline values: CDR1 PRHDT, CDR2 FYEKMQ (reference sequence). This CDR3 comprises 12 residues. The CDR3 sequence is CASSLGNTEAFF. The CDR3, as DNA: TGTGCCAGCAGCTTGGGTAACACTGAAGCTTTCTTT.

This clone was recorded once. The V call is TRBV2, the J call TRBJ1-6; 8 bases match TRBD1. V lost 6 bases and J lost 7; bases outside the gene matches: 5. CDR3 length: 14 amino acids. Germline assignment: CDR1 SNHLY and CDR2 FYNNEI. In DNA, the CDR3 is TGTGCCAGCAGGACCCGGACAGGGAATTCACCCCTCCACTTT. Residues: CASRTRTGNSPLHF.

CDR3: CASSMDSLYGYTF. Written as DNA, the CDR3 is TGTGCCAGCAGTATGGACAGCCTCTATGGCTACACCTTC. This chain joins TRBV6-5 and TRBJ1-2; maybe TRBD1 (6 bases). V was shortened by 5 bases and J by 4 bases, with 11 bases between the two germline ends. CDR1 and CDR2 from the germline V gene are MNHEY and SVGAGI. This CDR3 contains 13 residues.

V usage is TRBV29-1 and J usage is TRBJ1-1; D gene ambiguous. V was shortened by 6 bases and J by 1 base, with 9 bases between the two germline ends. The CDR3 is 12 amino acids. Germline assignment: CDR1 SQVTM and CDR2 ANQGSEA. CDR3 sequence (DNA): TGCAGCGTAACAAAGCAGAACACTGAAGCTTTCTTT. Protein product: CSVTKQNTEAFF.

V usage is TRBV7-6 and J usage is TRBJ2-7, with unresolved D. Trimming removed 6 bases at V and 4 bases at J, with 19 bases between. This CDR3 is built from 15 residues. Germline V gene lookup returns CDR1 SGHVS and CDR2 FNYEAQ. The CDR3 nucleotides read TGTGCCAGCAGTTCCTCGTATGGGAAGGAATACGAGCAGTACTTC. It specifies CASSSSYGKEYEQYF.

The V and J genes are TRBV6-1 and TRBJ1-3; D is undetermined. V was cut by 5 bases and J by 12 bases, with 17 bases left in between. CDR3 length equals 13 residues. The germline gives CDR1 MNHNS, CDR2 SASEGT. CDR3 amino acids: CASSPRPQTYIYF. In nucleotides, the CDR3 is TGTGCCAGCAGTCCTAGACCGCAGACTTACATATATTTT.

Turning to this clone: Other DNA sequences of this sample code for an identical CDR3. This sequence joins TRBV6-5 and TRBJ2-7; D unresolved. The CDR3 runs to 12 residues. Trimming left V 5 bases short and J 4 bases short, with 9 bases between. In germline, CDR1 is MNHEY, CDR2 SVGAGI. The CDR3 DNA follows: TGTGCCAGCAGTGAATACGGTTACGAGCAGTACTTC. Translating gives CASSEYGYEQYF.

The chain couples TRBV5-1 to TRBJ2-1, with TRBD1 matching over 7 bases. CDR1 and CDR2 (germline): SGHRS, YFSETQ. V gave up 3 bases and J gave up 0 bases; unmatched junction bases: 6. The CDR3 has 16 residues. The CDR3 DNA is TGCGCCAGCAGCTCGATGACAGGGAGCTCCTACAATGAGCAGTTCTTC. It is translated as CASSSMTGSSYNEQFF.

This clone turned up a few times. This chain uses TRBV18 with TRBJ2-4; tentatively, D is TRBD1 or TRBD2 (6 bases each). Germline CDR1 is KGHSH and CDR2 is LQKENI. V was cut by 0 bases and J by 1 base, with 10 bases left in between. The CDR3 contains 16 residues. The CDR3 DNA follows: TGTGCCAGCTCACCACCCGTAGGGGGGGCCAAAAACATTCAGTACTTC. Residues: CASSPPVGGAKNIQYF.

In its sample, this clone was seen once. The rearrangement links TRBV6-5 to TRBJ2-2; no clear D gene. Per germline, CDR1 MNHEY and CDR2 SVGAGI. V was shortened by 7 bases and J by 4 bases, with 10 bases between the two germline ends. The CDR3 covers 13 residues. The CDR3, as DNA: TGTGCCAGCACAAGTGCCTTCACCGGGGAGCTGTTTTTT. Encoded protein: CASTSAFTGELFF.

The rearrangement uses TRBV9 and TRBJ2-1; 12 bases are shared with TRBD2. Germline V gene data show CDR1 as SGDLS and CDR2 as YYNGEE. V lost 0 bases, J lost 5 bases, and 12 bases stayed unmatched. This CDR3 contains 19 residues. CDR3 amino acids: CASSVEGLAGAGTDNEQFF. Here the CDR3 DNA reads TGTGCCAGCAGCGTAGAGGGACTAGCGGGTGCAGGAACGGACAATGAGCAGTTCTTC.

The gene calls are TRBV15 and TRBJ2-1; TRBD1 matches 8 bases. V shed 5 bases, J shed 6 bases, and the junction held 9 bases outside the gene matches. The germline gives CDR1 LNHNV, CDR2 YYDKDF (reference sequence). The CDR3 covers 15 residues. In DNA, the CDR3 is TGTGCCACCAGCGGCACAGGGGGAGTCGGCAATGAGCAGTTCTTC. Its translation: CATSGTGGVGNEQFF.

The DNA of the CDR3 is TGCGCCAGCAGCTTCAACATTCCTAATGAAAAACTGTTTTTT. Encoded protein: CASSFNIPNEKLFF. The rearrangement links TRBV5-1 to TRBJ1-4; no clear D. V was cut by 2 bases and J by 3 bases, with 8 bases left in between. This CDR3 has 14 amino acids. Germline V gene data show CDR1 as SGHRS and CDR2 as YFSETQ. Using reference TRBV5-1 and TRBJ1-4 for the parts outside the CDR3, the full variable domain is KAGVTQTPRYLIKTRGQQVTLSCSPISGHRSVSWYQQTPGQGLQFLFEYFSETQRNKGNFPGRFSGRQFSNSRSEMNVSTLELGDSALYLCASSFNIPNEKLFFGSGTQLSVL.

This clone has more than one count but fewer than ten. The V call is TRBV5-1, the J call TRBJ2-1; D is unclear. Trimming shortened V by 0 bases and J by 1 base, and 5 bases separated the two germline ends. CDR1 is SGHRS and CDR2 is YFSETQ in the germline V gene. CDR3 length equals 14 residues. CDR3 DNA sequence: TGCGCCAGCAGCTTGGGACAATCCTACAATGAGCAGTTCTTC. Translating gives CASSLGQSYNEQFF.

CDR3: CASSIWEQPQHF. The CDR3 nucleotides read TGTGCCAGTAGTATCTGGGAACAGCCCCAGCATTTT. This chain joins TRBV19 and TRBJ1-5, with unresolved D. Trimming stripped 3 bases from V and 7 bases from J, with 7 bases between. CDR1 is LNHDA and CDR2 is SQIVND in the germline V gene (reference sequence). The CDR3 has 12 residues.

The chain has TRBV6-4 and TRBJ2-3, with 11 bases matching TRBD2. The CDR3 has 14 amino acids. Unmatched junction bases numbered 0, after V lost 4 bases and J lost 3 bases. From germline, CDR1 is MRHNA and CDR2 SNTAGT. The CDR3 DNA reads TGTGCCAGCAGTGCTAGCGGGGGGACAGATACGCAGTATTTT. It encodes CASSASGGTDTQYF.

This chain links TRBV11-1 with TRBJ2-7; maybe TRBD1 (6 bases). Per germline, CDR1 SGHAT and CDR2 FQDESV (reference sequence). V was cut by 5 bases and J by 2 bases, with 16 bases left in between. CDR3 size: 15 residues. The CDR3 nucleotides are TGTGCCAGCAGCGACTTCCGACAGGAACCCTACGAGCAGTACTTC. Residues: CASSDFRQEPYEQYF.

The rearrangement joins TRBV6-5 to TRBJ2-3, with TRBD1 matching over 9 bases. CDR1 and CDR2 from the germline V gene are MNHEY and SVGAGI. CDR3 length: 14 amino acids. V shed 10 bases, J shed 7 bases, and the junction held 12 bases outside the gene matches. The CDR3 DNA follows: TGTGCCACCCGATCCGGGACAGGGACGAATACGCAGTATTTT. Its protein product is CATRSGTGTNTQYF.

The CDR3, as DNA: TGTGCCAGCAGCTTAGGGGTTAGCGGGAGTTTGCAGTACTTC. Translated, it gives CASSLGVSGSLQYF. The V gene is TRBV11-3, the J gene TRBJ2-7; 9 bases are a match to TRBD2. The V segment lost 1 base and the J segment 9 bases; nucleotides outside the gene matches: 7. This CDR3 is 14 amino acids long. Germline CDR1 and CDR2: SGHNT and YENEEA.

The CDR3 DNA reads TGTGCCAGCAGCTTTAGGTTCGACCGGGACAGCTCCTACGAGCAGTACTTC. Encoded protein: CASSFRFDRDSSYEQYF. The chain couples TRBV7-2 to TRBJ2-7; 7 bases align to TRBD1. The length of the CDR3 is 17 residues. Losses at the gene ends were 3 bases for V and 0 bases for J; bases not matched to a gene: 11. CDR1 is SGHTA, CDR2 FQGNSA, per germline. The complete variable domain, with remaining parts taken from reference TRBV7-2 and TRBJ2-7, reads GAGVSQSPSNKVTEKGKDVELRCDPISGHTALYWYRQSLGQGLEFLIYFQGNSAPDKSGLPSDRFSAERTGGSVSTLTIQRTQQEDSAVYLCASSFRFDRDSSYEQYFGPGTRLTVT.

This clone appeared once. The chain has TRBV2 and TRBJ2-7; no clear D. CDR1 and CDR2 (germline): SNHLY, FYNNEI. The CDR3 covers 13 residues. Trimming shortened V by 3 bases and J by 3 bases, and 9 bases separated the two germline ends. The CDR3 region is CASSEGLHYEQYF. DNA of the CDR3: TGTGCCAGCAGTGAGGGATTACACTACGAGCAGTACTTC.

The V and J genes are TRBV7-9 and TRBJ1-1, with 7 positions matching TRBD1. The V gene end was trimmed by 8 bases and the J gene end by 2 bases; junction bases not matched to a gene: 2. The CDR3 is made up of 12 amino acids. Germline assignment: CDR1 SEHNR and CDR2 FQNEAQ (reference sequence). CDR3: CASQGGNTEAFF. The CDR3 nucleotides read TGTGCCAGCCAGGGGGGAAACACTGAAGCTTTCTTT.